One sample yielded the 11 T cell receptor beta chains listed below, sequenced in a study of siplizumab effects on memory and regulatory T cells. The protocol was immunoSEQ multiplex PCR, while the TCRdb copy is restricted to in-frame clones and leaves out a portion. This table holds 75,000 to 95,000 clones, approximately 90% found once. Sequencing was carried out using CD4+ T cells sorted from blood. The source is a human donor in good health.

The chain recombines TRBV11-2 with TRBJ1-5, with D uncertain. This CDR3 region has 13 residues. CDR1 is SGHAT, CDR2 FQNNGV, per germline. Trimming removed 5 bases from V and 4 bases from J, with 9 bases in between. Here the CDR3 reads CASSIGRNQPQHF. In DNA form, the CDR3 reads TGTGCCAGCAGCATTGGACGGAATCAGCCCCAGCATTTT.

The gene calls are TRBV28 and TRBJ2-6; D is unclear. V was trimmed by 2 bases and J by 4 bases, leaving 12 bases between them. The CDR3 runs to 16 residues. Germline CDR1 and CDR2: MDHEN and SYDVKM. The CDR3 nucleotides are TGTGCCAGCAGTTTACCGAACTCCCAGGGGGCCAACGTCCTGACTTTC. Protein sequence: CASSLPNSQGANVLTF.

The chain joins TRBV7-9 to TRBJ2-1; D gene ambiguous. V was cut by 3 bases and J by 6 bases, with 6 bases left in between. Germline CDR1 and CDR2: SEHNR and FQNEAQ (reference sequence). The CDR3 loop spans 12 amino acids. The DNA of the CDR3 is TGTGCCAGCAGCTTGGGTTTCAATGAGCAGTTCTTC. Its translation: CASSLGFNEQFF.

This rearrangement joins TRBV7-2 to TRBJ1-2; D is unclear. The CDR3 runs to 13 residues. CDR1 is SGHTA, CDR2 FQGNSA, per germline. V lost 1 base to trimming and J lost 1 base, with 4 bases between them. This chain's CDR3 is CASSLGVNYGYTF. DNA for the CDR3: TGTGCCAGCAGCTTAGGCGTTAACTATGGCTACACCTTC.

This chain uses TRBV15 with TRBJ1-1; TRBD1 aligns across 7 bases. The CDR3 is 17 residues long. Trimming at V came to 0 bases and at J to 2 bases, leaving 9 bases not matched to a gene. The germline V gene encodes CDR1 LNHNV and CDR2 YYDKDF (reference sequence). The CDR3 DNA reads TGTGCCACCAGCAGAGATTTAGGGGCAGGGGGTAACACTGAAGCTTTCTTT. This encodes CATSRDLGAGGNTEAFF.

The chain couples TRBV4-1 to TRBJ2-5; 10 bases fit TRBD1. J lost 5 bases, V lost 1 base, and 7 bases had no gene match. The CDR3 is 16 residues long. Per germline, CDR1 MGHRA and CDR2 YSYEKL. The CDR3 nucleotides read TGCGCCAGCAGCCAAGCACGGGGACAGGGGTTGGAGACCCAGTACTTC. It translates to CASSQARGQGLETQYF.

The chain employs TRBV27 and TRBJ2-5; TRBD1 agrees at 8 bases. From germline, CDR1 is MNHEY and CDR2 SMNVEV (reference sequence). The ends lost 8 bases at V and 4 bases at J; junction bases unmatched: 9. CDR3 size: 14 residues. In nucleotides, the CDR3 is TGTGCCAGCCGTACTTACAGGGGGGCAGAGACCCAGTACTTC. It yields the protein CASRTYRGAETQYF.

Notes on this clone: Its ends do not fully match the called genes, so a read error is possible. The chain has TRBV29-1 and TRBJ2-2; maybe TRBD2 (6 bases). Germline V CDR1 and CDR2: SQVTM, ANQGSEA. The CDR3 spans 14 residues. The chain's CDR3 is CSVGNSSGYRGAVF. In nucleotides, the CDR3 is TGCAGCGTTGGGAATAGTAGCGGCTACCGGGGAGCTGTTTTT.

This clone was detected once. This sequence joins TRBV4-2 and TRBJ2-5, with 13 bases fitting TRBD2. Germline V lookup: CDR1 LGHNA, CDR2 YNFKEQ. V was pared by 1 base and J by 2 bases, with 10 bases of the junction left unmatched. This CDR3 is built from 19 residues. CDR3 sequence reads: CASSQAGLAGAGTQETQYF. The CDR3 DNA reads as TGTGCCAGCAGCCAAGCTGGACTAGCGGGAGCGGGGACTCAAGAGACCCAGTACTTC.

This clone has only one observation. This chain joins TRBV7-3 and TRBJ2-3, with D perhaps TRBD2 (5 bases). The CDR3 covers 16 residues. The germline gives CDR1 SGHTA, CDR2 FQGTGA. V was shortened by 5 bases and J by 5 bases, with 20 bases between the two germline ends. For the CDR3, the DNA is TGTGCCAGCAGCCCTTCGGGCTTGGCGGGTCAAGATACGCAGTATTTT. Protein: CASSPSGLAGQDTQYF.

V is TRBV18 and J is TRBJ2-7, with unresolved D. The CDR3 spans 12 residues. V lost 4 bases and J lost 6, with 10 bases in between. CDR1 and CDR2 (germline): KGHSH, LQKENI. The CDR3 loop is CASSLLIGEQYF. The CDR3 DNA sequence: TGTGCCAGCTCACTTCTTATCGGCGAGCAGTACTTC.